A selection of T cell receptor beta chains follows, all from one sample in a study of blood T cell repertoires in COVID-19. Libraries were prepared by immunoSEQ multiplex PCR; TCRdb keeps only in-frame clonotypes and omits some of them. The table has more than 95,000 clones, around 81% seen once; the top ten hold more than 8%. Sequenced: peripheral blood. The receptors here all came from a woman in her 70s with acute or convalescent COVID-19. The CDR3 runs from the conserved cysteine through the conserved F or W. Fields, in order: D gene, V gene, clone size, J gene, CDR3 DNA, CDR3 protein. A D gene is named only where the DNA matches it firmly. Some rows have no size entry. The others give once, few or many, or a class for an expanded clone.

d_call: TRBD1; v_call: TRBV6-2/TRBV6-3; clone_size: -; j_call: TRBJ2-2; cdr3_nt: TGTGCCAGCAGTCCCCCTTCCGGGACAGCATGGGTCGGGTCCTGGGAGCTGTTTTTT; cdr3_aa: CASSPPSGTAWVGSWELFF
d_call: TRBD1; v_call: TRBV6-6; clone_size: -; j_call: TRBJ1-5; cdr3_nt: TGTGCCAGCAGGAGCGGACAGGTTAGCAATCAGCCCCAGCATTTT; cdr3_aa: CASRSGQVSNQPQHF
d_call: -; v_call: TRBV2; clone_size: -; j_call: TRBJ2-1; cdr3_nt: TGTGCCAGCAGACTAGTCCAGGGGATCGGGAATGAGCAGTTCTTC; cdr3_aa: CASRLVQGIGNEQFF
d_call: -; v_call: TRBV7-9; clone_size: few; j_call: TRBJ2-5; cdr3_nt: TGTGCCAGCAGCCCTTGGGAAAGCGGAATGAAAGAGACCCAGTACTTC; cdr3_aa: CASSPWESGMKETQYF
d_call: TRBD2; v_call: TRBV29-1; clone_size: -; j_call: TRBJ2-7; cdr3_nt: TGCAGCGTCACTAGCGGGTACGACGAGCAGTACTTC; cdr3_aa: CSVTSGYDEQYF
d_call: TRBD1; v_call: TRBV4-1; clone_size: few; j_call: TRBJ2-7; cdr3_nt: TGCGCCAGCAGCCAAGACTTTCTAATGGGCTTGGGGACAGGGGAGAACTACGAGCAGTACTTC; cdr3_aa: CASSQDFLMGLGTGENYEQYF
d_call: TRBD1; v_call: TRBV27; clone_size: -; j_call: TRBJ1-2; cdr3_nt: TGTGCCAGCAGTTCCGAGGGGGCTTATGGCTACACCTTC; cdr3_aa: CASSSEGAYGYTF
d_call: -; v_call: TRBV5-1; clone_size: -; j_call: TRBJ1-2; cdr3_nt: TGCGCCAGCAGCCCGGGATCCGATGCCATCCATGGCTACACCTTC; cdr3_aa: CASSPGSDAIHGYTF
d_call: TRBD1; v_call: TRBV24-1; clone_size: few; j_call: TRBJ2-1; cdr3_nt: TGTGCCACCAGGGACTCAGGGGGCTCCCAAAATGAGCAGTTCTTC; cdr3_aa: CATRDSGGSQNEQFF
d_call: TRBD2; v_call: TRBV7-2; clone_size: -; j_call: TRBJ2-3; cdr3_nt: TGTGCCAGCAGCTCGACTAGCGGGGGGACCACAGATACGCAGTATTTT; cdr3_aa: CASSSTSGGTTDTQYF
d_call: TRBD2; v_call: TRBV5-8; clone_size: -; j_call: TRBJ2-1; cdr3_nt: TGTGCCAGCAGCTTGGGACTAGCGGACCTATACAATGAGCAGTTCTTC; cdr3_aa: CASSLGLADLYNEQFF
d_call: -; v_call: TRBV28; clone_size: -; j_call: TRBJ1-2; cdr3_nt: TGTGCCAGCAGTTCGGACTTGAACTATGGCTACACCTTC; cdr3_aa: CASSSDLNYGYTF
d_call: -; v_call: TRBV7-3; clone_size: -; j_call: TRBJ2-1; cdr3_nt: TGTGCCAGCAGCTCAATAGCGGCGGATGAGCAGTTCTTC; cdr3_aa: CASSSIAADEQFF
d_call: -; v_call: TRBV28; clone_size: -; j_call: TRBJ1-2; cdr3_nt: TGTGCCAGCAGTGCGGGGAGCCTTGGCTACACCTTC; cdr3_aa: CASSAGSLGYTF
d_call: -; v_call: TRBV4-3; clone_size: -; j_call: TRBJ2-1; cdr3_nt: TGCGCCAGCAGTGGAGTGGAAGAGCAGTTCTTC; cdr3_aa: CASSGVEEQFF
d_call: -; v_call: TRBV15; clone_size: -; j_call: TRBJ1-2; cdr3_nt: TGTGCCACCAGCAGAGGGGGGGATGGCTATGGCTACACCTTC; cdr3_aa: CATSRGGDGYGYTF
d_call: -; v_call: TRBV24-1; clone_size: -; j_call: TRBJ2-7; cdr3_nt: TGTGCCACCAGTGATTTCCGCAGGCACGAGCAGTACTTC; cdr3_aa: CATSDFRRHEQYF
d_call: TRBD1; v_call: TRBV2; clone_size: -; j_call: TRBJ2-7; cdr3_nt: TGTGCCAGCAGTGAAGCCTGGACAGGGGCCTACGAGCAGTACTTC; cdr3_aa: CASSEAWTGAYEQYF
d_call: TRBD1; v_call: TRBV7-7; clone_size: -; j_call: TRBJ2-1; cdr3_nt: TGTGCCAGCAGCCGGGACAGCTACAATGAGCAGTTCTTC; cdr3_aa: CASSRDSYNEQFF
d_call: -; v_call: TRBV27; clone_size: -; j_call: TRBJ1-2; cdr3_nt: TGTGCCAGCAGTCTTACCGAACAGGACGCGAAACCTCCCTATGGCTACACCTTC; cdr3_aa: CASSLTEQDAKPPYGYTF
d_call: TRBD2; v_call: TRBV28; clone_size: -; j_call: TRBJ2-5; cdr3_nt: TGTGCCAGCAGTCCCCCCGGGCTAGCGGCATCCCAAGAGACCCAGTACTTC; cdr3_aa: CASSPPGLAASQETQYF
d_call: -; v_call: TRBV19; clone_size: -; j_call: TRBJ1-1; cdr3_nt: TGTGCCAGTAGTATAGATCGGGGATTTGGGGTAGGGACTGAAGCTTTCTTT; cdr3_aa: CASSIDRGFGVGTEAFF
d_call: -; v_call: TRBV6-5; clone_size: -; j_call: TRBJ2-2; cdr3_nt: TGTGCCAGCATTTCGGGGTTATCGAACACCGGGGAGCTGTTTTTT; cdr3_aa: CASISGLSNTGELFF
d_call: -; v_call: TRBV5-1; clone_size: -; j_call: TRBJ1-1; cdr3_nt: TGCGCCAGCAGTTCTCTCCTGAACACTGAAGCTTTCTTT; cdr3_aa: CASSSLLNTEAFF
d_call: -; v_call: TRBV14; clone_size: -; j_call: TRBJ2-1; cdr3_nt: TGTGCCAGCAGCCCCCGGGACACCTACAATGAGCAGTTCTTC; cdr3_aa: CASSPRDTYNEQFF
d_call: TRBD1; v_call: TRBV5-4; clone_size: -; j_call: TRBJ1-6; cdr3_nt: TGTGCCAGCAGCTCCGAGGCACAGGGGCCGTATTCACCCCTCCACTTT; cdr3_aa: CASSSEAQGPYSPLHF
d_call: -; v_call: TRBV19; clone_size: -; j_call: TRBJ1-4; cdr3_nt: TGTGCCAGTAGTATAGTCTGGGGCCCAGGAGCAACTAATGAAAAACTGTTTTTT; cdr3_aa: CASSIVWGPGATNEKLFF
d_call: -; v_call: TRBV6-1; clone_size: -; j_call: TRBJ2-6; cdr3_nt: TGTGCCAGCAGTGAAGCGTGGGGGGCTGGGGCCAACGTCCTGACTTTC; cdr3_aa: CASSEAWGAGANVLTF
d_call: TRBD1; v_call: TRBV19; clone_size: few; j_call: TRBJ1-1; cdr3_nt: TGTGCCAGTAGTATGGGGACAGGGTGGGGCACTGAAGCTTTCTTT; cdr3_aa: CASSMGTGWGTEAFF
d_call: -; v_call: TRBV7-9; clone_size: -; j_call: TRBJ2-3; cdr3_nt: TGTGCCAGCAGCTTAGGAATGCACAGGGGCACAGATACGCAGTATTTT; cdr3_aa: CASSLGMHRGTDTQYF
d_call: -; v_call: TRBV21-1; clone_size: -; j_call: TRBJ1-2; cdr3_nt: TGTGCCAGCAGCAAAGTTTTAGACAACTGTTGTTTTTATGGCTACACCTTC; cdr3_aa: CASSKVLDNCCFYGYTF
d_call: -; v_call: TRBV6-5; clone_size: -; j_call: TRBJ2-5; cdr3_nt: TGTGCCAGCGCAGGGGAGTATGGGGGTCAAGAGGCCCAGTACTTC; cdr3_aa: CASAGEYGGQEAQYF
d_call: -; v_call: TRBV7-7; clone_size: -; j_call: TRBJ2-5; cdr3_nt: TGTGCCAGCAGCTTTCGGGACAAAGAGACCCAGTACTTC; cdr3_aa: CASSFRDKETQYF